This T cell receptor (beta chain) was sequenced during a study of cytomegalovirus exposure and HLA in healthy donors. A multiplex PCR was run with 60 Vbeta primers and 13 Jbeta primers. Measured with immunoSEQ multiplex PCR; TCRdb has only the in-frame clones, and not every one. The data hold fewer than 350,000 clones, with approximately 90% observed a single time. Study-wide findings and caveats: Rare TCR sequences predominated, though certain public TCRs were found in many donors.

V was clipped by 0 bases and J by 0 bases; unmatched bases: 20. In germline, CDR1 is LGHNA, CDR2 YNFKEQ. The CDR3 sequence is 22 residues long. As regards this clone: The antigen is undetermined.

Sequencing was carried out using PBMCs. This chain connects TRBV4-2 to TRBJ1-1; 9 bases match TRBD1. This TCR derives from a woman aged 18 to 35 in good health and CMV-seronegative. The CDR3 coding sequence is TGTGCCAGCAGCCAAGATCCCGACTTCGTGCCAGGGACAGGGCGTTTGAACACTGAAGCTTTCTTT. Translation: CASSQDPDFVPGTGRLNTEAFF.